The clone carrying this T cell receptor (beta chain) is a singleton in its sample. Its matching antigen is unknown. The sample is drawn from a study of cytomegalovirus exposure and HLA in healthy donors. Background on the study: From some 190 million T cells, an earlier analysis saw approximately 110 million unique TCR beta sequences. An early data release held 70 million to 90 million unique TCRs from HLA-typed donors. Notes on the study in general: Researchers reported in a later analysis that a missense DCLRE1C variant was tied to TCR beta V- and J-gene trimming.

Primers: 60 Vbeta forward and 13 Jbeta reverse. The repertoire was sequenced with immunoSEQ multiplex PCR; TCRdb's copy has only in-frame clones and lacks some. The data show 70,000 or so clones, 85% to 90% seen once. J was trimmed by 4 bases and V by 7 bases; bases with no gene match: 4. The germline V gene has CDR1 MNHEY and CDR2 SVGAGI. The CDR3 is made up of 13 amino acids. At sampling all donors were nominally healthy, likely with unrecorded immune exposures. The chain uses TRBV6-5 and TRBJ1-1; 9 bases align to TRBD1. The TCR sequence derives from a woman aged 25 to 39 in good health and CMV-seropositive. Sequencing was performed on PBMCs. For the CDR3, the DNA is TGTGCCAGCAAGAGGACAGGGGCCACTGAAGCTTTCTTT. Its protein is CASKRTGATEAFF.